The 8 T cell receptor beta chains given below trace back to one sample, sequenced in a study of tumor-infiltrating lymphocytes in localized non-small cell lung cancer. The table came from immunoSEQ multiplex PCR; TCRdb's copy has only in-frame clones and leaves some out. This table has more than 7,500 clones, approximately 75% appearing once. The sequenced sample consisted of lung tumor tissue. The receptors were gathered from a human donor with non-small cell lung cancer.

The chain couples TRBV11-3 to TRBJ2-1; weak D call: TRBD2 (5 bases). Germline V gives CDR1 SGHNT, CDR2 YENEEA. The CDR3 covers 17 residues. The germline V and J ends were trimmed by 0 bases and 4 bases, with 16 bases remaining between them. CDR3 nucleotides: TGTGCCAGCAGCTTAGAGACCCTTGAAGGCGGGTACAATGAGCAGTTCTTC. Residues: CASSLETLEGGYNEQFF.

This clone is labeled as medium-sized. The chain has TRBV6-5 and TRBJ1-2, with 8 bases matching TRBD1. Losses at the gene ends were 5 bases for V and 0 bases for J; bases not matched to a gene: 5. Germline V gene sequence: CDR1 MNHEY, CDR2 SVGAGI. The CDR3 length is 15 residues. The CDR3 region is CASSGQGGPNYGYTF. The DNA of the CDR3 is TGTGCCAGCAGTGGACAGGGTGGACCTAACTATGGCTACACCTTC.

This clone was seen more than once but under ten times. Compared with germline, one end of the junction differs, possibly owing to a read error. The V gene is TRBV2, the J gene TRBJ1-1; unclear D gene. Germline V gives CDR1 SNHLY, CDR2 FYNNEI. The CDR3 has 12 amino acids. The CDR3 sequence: CASSESSAGISF. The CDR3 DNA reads TGTGCCAGCAGTGAGTCGTCTGCCGGAATCTCCTTT.

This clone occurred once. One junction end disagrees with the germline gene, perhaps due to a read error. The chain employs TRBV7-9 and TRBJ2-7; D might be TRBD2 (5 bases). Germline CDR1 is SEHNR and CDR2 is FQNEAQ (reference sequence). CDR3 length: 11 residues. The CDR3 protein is CATSGSYEQYF. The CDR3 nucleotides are TGTGCCACCAGCGGTTCCTACGAGCAGTACTTC.

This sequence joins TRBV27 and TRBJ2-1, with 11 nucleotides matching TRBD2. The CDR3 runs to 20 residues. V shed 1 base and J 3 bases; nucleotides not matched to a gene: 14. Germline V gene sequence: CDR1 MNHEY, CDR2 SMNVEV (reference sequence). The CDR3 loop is CASSLYRRGTSGHVYNEQFF. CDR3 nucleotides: TGTGCCAGCAGTTTATATCGTAGGGGGACTAGCGGCCATGTCTACAATGAGCAGTTCTTC.

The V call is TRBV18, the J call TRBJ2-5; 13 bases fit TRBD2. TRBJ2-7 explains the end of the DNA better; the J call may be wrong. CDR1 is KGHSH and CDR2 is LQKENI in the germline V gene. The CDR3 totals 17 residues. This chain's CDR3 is CASSPTSGGQSSYEQYF. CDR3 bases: TGTGCCAGCTCACCGACTAGCGGGGGGCAGAGCTCCTACGAGCAGTACTTC.

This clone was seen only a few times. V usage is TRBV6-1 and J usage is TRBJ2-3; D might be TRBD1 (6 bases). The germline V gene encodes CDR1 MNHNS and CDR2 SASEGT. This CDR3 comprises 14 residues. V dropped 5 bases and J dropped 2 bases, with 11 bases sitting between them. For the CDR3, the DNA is TGTGCCAGCAGTACTACAGGGCACACAGATACGCAGTATTTT. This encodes CASSTTGHTDTQYF.

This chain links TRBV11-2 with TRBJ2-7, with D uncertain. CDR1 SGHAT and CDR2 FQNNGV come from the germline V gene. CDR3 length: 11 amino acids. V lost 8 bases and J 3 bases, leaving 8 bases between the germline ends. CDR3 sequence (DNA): TGTGCCAGCCGCTCCTACTACGAGCAGTACTTC. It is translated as CASRSYYEQYF.